This TCR beta chain comes out of a study of cytomegalovirus exposure and HLA in healthy donors. Researchers ran the PCR with 60 Vbeta and 13 Jbeta primers. Per the study methods: Later reanalysis found around 80 million unique TCR beta chains, roughly 10 million of them shared. The data were produced by immunoSEQ multiplex PCR, yet TCRdb's version contains in-frame clones alone and is incomplete. V and J calls and clone size are given by that table; D and trimming were obtained from the DNA. The data show about 150,000 clones, with more than 75% seen just once and more than 2% held by the top ten. The V gene's germline CDR1 is MNHEY and CDR2 SVGAGI. The length of the CDR3 is 16 residues. V gave up 0 bases and J gave up 0 bases, with 11 bases separating them.

The V and J genes are TRBV6-5 and TRBJ1-2; D remains ambiguous. This sequence originates from a woman aged 18 to 35 in good health and CMV-seronegative. Sequencing was carried out using PBMCs. The CDR3 DNA reads TGTGCCAGCAGTTACTCGTATTGGGGAGCTAACTATGGCTACACCTTC. This gives the protein CASSYSYWGANYGYTF.